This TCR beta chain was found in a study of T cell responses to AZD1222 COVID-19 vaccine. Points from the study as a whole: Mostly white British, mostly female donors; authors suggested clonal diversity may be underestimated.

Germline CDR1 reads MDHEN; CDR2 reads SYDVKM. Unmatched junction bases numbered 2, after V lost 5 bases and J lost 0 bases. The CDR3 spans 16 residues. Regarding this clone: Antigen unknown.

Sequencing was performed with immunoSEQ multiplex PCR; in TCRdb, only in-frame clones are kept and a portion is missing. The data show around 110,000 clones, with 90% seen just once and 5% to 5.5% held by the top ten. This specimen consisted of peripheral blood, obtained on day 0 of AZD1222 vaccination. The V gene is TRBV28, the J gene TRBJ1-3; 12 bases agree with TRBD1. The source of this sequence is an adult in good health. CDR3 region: CASSPGQGASGNTIYF. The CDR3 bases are TGTGCCAGCAGTCCGGGACAGGGGGCCTCTGGAAACACCATATATTTT.